Included here is one TCR beta chain sequence, with context. Germline loops: CDR1 LNHNV, CDR2 YYDKDF (reference sequence). CDR3 length: 18 amino acids. With 0 bases clipped from V and 5 bases from J, the junction kept 7 bases outside the gene matches. This sample stems from a study of blood T cell repertoires in COVID-19. TCRdb's copy holds only in-frame clones and misses some; the assay was immunoSEQ multiplex PCR. Seen here are 280,000 or so clones, approximately 89% observed once, and the top ten hold 6.9%. This TCR derives from a woman in her twenties or thirties who had recovered from COVID-19. V is TRBV15 and J is TRBJ2-5; 15 nucleotides agree with TRBD2. Sequencing was performed on peripheral blood. This CDR3 reads CATSREVGLAGGRETQYF. In nucleotides, the CDR3 is TGTGCCACCAGCAGAGAGGTGGGACTAGCGGGGGGCAGGGAGACCCAGTACTTC.